This T cell receptor (beta chain) originates from a study of shared clonotypes between healthy human individuals. Overall study context: For every donor, three CD4 naive, three CD4 memory, two CD8 naive and one CD8 memory plates were used.

TCRdb's table, derived via immunoSEQ multiplex PCR, lists solely in-frame clones and lacks some. The sample holds about 680,000 clones, about 90% seen once. As regards this clone: Its antigen remains unknown.

The CDR3 runs to 14 residues. Trimming pared 3 bases from V and 7 bases from J, leaving 19 bases between. The germline gives CDR1 GTSNPN, CDR2 SVGIG (reference sequence). The study, taken as a whole, reports: Relative to their counterparts shared across all four donors, non-shared clonotypes exhibited diminished generation probabilities. Naive CD4 clonotypes overlapped across several donors at 4.5% to 5.5%.

Naive CD8 cells, CD45RO-negative and positively selected for CCR7, excluded terminally differentiated effector memory CD45RA+ cells. The specimen sequenced was naive CD8+ T cells sorted from blood. The receptor comes from a man aged 25-40 years in good health. The chain links TRBV30 to TRBJ2-7, with D tentatively TRBD2 (7 bases). This chain's CDR3 is CAWSTTGGLEEQYF. CDR3 sequence (DNA): TGTGCCTGGAGCACCACCGGGGGGCTGGAGGAGCAGTACTTC.